This TCR beta chain was sequenced in a study of cytomegalovirus exposure and HLA in healthy donors. 60 Vbeta and 13 Jbeta primers were used in PCR. TCRdb's table, derived via immunoSEQ multiplex PCR, lists solely in-frame clones and lacks some. The sample yields around 120,000 clones, 60% to 85% seen once. The CDR3 totals 14 residues. V was shortened by 4 bases and J by 4 bases, with 13 bases between the two germline ends. Germline V CDR1 and CDR2: SEHNR, FQNEAQ (reference sequence). The TCR sequence derives from a woman aged 40-49 years in good health and CMV-seropositive. The rearrangement uses TRBV7-9 and TRBJ2-5; D may be TRBD2 (7 bases). Specimen: PBMCs. CDR3 sequence (DNA): TGTGCCAGCAGCTCCTCGGGGGGCCTAGAGACCCAGTACTTC. Encoded protein: CASSSSGGLETQYF.